The following is a TCR beta chain sequence with its context. This clone was observed a few times. Its antigen is unknown. No base qualities exist here, and no much larger clone lies one base off it. V loses 0 bases of germline sequence and J loses 4 bases, and the interval between the two ends is 18 bases. CDR1 and CDR2, per the germline V gene (reference sequence), are LNHNV and YYDKDF. The CDR3 holds 17 amino acids from the cysteine to the phenylalanine. Left in the record is the CDR3 DNA by itself, 51 bases read in frame from the first base. A FACSAria II was used to sort memory CD4+ T cells, defined as single viable CD3+CD4+CD8-CD45RO+ cells. CMV serostatus was assessed using a Roche Elecsys assay, by which serum IgG against CMV pp150, pp28, p38 and p52 was detected. After the samples were thawed, total CD4+ T cells were enriched through positive selection using CD4 magnetic microbeads. The samples came from a different study that was designed specifically to examine the CD4+ T cell memory repertoire. Peripheral blood mononuclear cells were isolated and cryopreserved according to standard operating procedures, and serum was stored at -80 degrees C. The staining relied on CD3-PerCP (BW264/56), CD4-APC (RPA-T4), CD45RO-PE (UCHT1) and CD8-Pacific Orange (3B5) antibodies, and Sytox blue was used to exclude non-viable cells.

The data were taken from a study of memory CD4+ T cells and cytomegalovirus serostatus (dated 2019 in TCRdb). About the full investigation: The cohort included 35 or so healthy adults from Belgium, of whom 9 were CMV seropositive and approximately 25 were CMV seronegative. The study sequenced CD4+ memory TCRbeta repertoires of a Belgian cohort with known cytomegalovirus serostatus to replicate a published TCR-based CMV serostatus classifier. Overall results and qualifications from the work: Of fewer than 200 previously reported CMV-associated TCRbeta sequences, some 73 appeared in the CD4+ memory repertoires, each in one to five individuals. Unlike the original study, which covered naive and memory CD4+ and CD8+ populations, the Belgian study sequenced only CD4+CD45RO+ memory cells. The results were read as suggesting that the CMV-associated TCR signature is, for the most part, present in the CD4+ memory repertoire. On the Belgian cohort, the classifier based on the original framework reached a median bootstrapped AUC of about 0.96, with a 95% CI of 0.76-1.00. CMV serostatus prediction reached a median bootstrapped AUC of 0.95 with the original framework and 0.9 to 0.93 with a US-trained random forest.

The Quick-DNA Microprep Kit was used to extract genomic DNA from the sorted cells. TCRbeta DNA was amplified with the immunoSEQ hsTCRbeta kit following the manufacturer's protocol. TCRbeta libraries were sequenced on an Illumina MiSeq instrument. On the study's bioinformatics: Once out-of-frame sequences had been removed, approximately 2,000,000 distinct TCRbeta sequences were left, which works out to an average of about 66,813 per individual. Each individual was scored using the number of about 180 previously reported CMV-associated TCRbeta sequences that the individual carried and the total number of productive distinct TCRbeta sequences. A beta-binomial model was reimplemented in Python, and random forests from scikit-learn, run with default parameters, were trained on data from the US cohort. On the Belgian cohort, classifier performance was reported as the median AUC, along with percentile confidence intervals, across 10,000 bootstrap iterations. Here the immuneACCESS table is served through TCRdb, limited to in-frame sequences with V and J called. Missing clones are a known gap in these copies; in checked studies unresolved V genes cover under half, and the rest lacks a known reason. V and J calls and clone size are copied from that table; D and trimming were computed from the DNA. The sample records roughly 53,000 clones, roughly 79% of which are singletons. The ten largest account for roughly 1.7% of the sample.

In this chain, TRBV15 is recombined with TRBJ1-2, with the D gene call left open. Sequencing used memory CD4+ T cells from blood. The TCR sequence derives from an adult in good health and CMV-seronegative. This receptor carries the CDR3 CATSRDTPGFYSYGYTF. The DNA sequence reads TGTGCCACCAGCAGAGATACTCCGGGTTTCTACAGCTATGGCTACACCTTC.